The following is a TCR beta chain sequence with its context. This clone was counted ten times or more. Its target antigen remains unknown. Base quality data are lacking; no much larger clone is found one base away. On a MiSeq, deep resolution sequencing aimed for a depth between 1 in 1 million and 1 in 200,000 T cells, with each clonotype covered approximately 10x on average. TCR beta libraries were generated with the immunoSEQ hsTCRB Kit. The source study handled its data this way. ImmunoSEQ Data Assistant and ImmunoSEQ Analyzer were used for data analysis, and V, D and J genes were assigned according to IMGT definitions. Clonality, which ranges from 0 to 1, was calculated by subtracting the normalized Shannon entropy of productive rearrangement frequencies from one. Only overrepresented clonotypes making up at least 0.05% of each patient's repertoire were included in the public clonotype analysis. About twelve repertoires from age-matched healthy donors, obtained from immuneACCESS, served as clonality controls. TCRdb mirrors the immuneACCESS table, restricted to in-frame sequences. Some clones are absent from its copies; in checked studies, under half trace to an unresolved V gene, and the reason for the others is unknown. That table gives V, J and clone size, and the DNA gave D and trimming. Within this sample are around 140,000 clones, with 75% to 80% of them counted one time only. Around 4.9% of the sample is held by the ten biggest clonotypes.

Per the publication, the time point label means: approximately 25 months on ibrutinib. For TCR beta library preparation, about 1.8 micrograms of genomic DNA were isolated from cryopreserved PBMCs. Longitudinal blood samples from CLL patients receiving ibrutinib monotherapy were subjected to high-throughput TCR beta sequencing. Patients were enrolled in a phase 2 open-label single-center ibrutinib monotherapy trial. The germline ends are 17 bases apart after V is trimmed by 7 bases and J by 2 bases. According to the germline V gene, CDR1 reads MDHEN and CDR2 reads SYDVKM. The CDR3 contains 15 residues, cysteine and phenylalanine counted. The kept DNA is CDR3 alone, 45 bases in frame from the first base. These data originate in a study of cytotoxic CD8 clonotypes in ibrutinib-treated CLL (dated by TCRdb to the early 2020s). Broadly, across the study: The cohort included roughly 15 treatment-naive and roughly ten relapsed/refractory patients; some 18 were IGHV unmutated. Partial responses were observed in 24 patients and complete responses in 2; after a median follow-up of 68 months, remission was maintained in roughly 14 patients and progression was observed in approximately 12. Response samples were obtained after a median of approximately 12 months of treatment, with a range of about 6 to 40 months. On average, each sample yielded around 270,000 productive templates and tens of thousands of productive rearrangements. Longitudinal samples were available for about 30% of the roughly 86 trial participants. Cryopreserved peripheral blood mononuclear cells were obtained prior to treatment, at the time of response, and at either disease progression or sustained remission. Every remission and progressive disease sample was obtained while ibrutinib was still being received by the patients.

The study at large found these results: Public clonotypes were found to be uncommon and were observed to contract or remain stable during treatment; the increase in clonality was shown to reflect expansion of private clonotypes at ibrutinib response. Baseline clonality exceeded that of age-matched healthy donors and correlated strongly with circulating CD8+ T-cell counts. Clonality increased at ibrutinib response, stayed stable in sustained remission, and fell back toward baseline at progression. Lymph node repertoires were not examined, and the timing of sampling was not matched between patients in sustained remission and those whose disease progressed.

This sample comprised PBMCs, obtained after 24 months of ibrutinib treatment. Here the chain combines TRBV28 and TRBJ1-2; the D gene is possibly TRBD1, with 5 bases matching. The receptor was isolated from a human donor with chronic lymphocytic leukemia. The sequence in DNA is TGTGCCAGCACCCCCAGGGAAGGGAACAACTATGGCTACACCTTC. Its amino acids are CASTPREGNNYGYTF.